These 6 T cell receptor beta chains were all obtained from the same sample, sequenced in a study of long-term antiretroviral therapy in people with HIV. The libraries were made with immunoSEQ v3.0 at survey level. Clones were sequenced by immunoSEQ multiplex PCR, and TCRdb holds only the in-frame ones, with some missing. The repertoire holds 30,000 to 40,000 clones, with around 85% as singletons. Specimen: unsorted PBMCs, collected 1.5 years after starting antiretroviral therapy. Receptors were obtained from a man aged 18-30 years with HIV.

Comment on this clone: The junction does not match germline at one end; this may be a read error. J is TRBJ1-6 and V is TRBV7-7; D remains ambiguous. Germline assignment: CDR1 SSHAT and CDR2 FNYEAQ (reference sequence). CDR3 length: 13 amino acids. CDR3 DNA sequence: TGTGCTAGCAGCTTAGACCTTAATTCACCCCTCCACTTT. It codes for CASSLDLNSPLHF.

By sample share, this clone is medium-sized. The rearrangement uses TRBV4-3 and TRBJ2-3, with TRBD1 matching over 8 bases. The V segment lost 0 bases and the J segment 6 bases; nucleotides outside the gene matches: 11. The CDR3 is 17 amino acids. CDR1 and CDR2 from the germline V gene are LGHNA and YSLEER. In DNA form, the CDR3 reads TGCGCCAGCAGCCAAGATCCGTCGACAGGGGCTTTGGATACGCAGTATTTT. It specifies CASSQDPSTGALDTQYF.

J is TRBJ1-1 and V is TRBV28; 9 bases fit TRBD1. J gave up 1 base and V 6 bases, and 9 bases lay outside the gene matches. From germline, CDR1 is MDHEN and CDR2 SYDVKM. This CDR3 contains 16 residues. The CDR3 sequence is CASRGQGIFPNTEAFF. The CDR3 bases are TGTGCCAGCAGGGGACAGGGTATCTTCCCGAACACTGAAGCTTTCTTT.

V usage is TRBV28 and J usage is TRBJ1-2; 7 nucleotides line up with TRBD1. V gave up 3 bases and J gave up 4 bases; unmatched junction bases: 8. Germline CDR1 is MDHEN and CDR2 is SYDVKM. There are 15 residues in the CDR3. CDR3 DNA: TGTGCCAGCAGTTTCCCAGGGGGACTAAGCTATGGCTACACCTTC. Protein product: CASSFPGGLSYGYTF.

CDR3 DNA sequence: TGTGCCAGCAGTTTATTTCTTGGTTCCTACGAGCAGTACTTC. Amino acids: CASSLFLGSYEQYF. V usage is TRBV27 and J usage is TRBJ2-7; D not resolved. The CDR3 runs 14 residues. V was shortened by 1 base and J by 1 base, with 8 bases between the two germline ends. CDR1 and CDR2 from the germline V gene are MNHEY and SMNVEV (reference sequence).

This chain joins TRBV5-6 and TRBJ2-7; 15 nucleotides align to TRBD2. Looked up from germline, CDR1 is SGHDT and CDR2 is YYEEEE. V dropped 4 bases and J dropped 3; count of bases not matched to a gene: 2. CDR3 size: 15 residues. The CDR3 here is CASSQGLAGGYEQYF. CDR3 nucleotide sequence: TGTGCCAGCAGCCAGGGACTAGCGGGGGGCTACGAGCAGTACTTC.